A selection of T cell receptor beta chains follows, all from one sample in a study of cytomegalovirus exposure and HLA in healthy donors. The table came from immunoSEQ multiplex PCR; TCRdb's copy has only in-frame clones and leaves some out. The top ten hold approximately 11% of the sample, which has 100,000 to 150,000 clones, 78% seen once. Sequenced: PBMCs. These receptors were collected from a man aged 25-45 years in good health and CMV-seropositive. Each CDR3 is given with its conserved first and last residue. The D gene is left open where the match is weak. A row's size may be missing; if present it is once, few, many or a size class.

j_call d_call v_call clone_size cdr3_aa cdr3_nt
TRBJ2-1 TRBD1 TRBV5-1 NA CASSLVWAGGSYNEQFF TGCGCCAGCAGCTTGGTTTGGGCAGGGGGTTCCTACAATGAGCAGTTCTTC
TRBJ1-1 NA TRBV29-1 NA CSATGQTNTEAFF TGCAGCGCTACGGGACAAACGAACACTGAAGCTTTCTTT
TRBJ2-7 NA TRBV5-4 NA CASSLDGGLALSEQYF TGTGCCAGCAGCTTGGACGGCGGGCTAGCGTTGAGCGAGCAGTACTTC
TRBJ2-5 NA TRBV5-4 NA CASSWGQETQYF TGTGCCAGCAGCTGGGGGCAGGAGACCCAGTACTTC
TRBJ2-7 NA TRBV7-6 NA CASSLALGYEQYF TGTGCCAGCAGCTTAGCGCTCGGCTACGAGCAGTACTTC
TRBJ2-7 NA TRBV27 few CASSLLTGSSYEQYF TGTGCCAGCAGTTTATTAACAGGTTCTTCCTACGAGCAGTACTTC
TRBJ2-7 TRBD2 TRBV11-2 NA CASSSSGGRFYEQYF TGTGCCAGCAGCTCCTCCGGCGGGAGGTTCTACGAGCAGTACTTC
TRBJ1-4 NA TRBV28 NA CASSRGEVTNEKLFF TGTGCCAGCAGTCGTGGGGAGGTAACTAATGAAAAACTGTTTTTT
TRBJ2-1 TRBD2 TRBV28 NA CASSPGGLAGGYEQFF TGTGCCAGCAGTCCGGGGGGGCTGGCGGGAGGATATGAGCAGTTCTTC
TRBJ2-1 TRBD2 TRBV7-9 NA CASSPGTSGRPPWFF TGTGCCAGCAGCCCAGGGACTAGCGGGAGGCCCCCTTGGTTCTTC
TRBJ1-3 NA TRBV9 NA CASSAQGLSGNTIYF TGTGCCAGCAGCGCCCAGGGCCTATCTGGAAACACCATATATTTT
TRBJ2-7 NA TRBV5-5 NA CASSLVLPGSPTYEQYF TGTGCCAGCAGCTTGGTACTCCCCGGGAGCCCAACCTACGAGCAGTACTTC
TRBJ2-7 TRBD1 TRBV4-3 NA CASSQDFPGQRNSYEQYF TGCGCCAGCAGCCAAGATTTCCCGGGACAGCGCAACTCCTACGAGCAGTACTTC
TRBJ1-2 NA TRBV19 NA CASSSGQYYGYTF TGTGCCAGTAGTTCCGGACAGTATTATGGCTACACCTTC
TRBJ2-2 NA TRBV6-4 NA CASSLKEGSGGELFF TGTGCCAGCTCCCTGAAGGAGGGTTCGGGCGGGGAGCTGTTTTTT
TRBJ2-1 NA TRBV28 NA CASRTQGSGSYNEQFF TGTGCCAGCAGAACACAGGGATCGGGCTCCTACAATGAGCAGTTCTTC
TRBJ2-2 TRBD2 TRBV4-3 NA CASSQDEHGLAGVMTGELFF TGCGCCAGCAGCCAAGATGAGCACGGACTAGCGGGAGTTATGACCGGGGAGCTGTTTTTT
TRBJ2-1 NA TRBV15 once CATSRDRYNEQFF TGTGCCACCAGCAGAGACAGGTACAATGAGCAGTTCTTC
TRBJ1-2 TRBD1 TRBV15 once CATSRDGRDRGPGYTF TGTGCCACCAGCAGAGATGGTCGGGACAGGGGGCCCGGCTACACCTTC
TRBJ1-2 TRBD1 TRBV29-1 NA CSVESGKLGTGRGYTF TGCAGCGTTGAGTCTGGAAAGCTCGGGACAGGGAGAGGCTACACCTTC
TRBJ1-5 NA TRBV28 NA CASSPRQAYNQPQHF TGTGCCAGCAGTCCCAGACAGGCCTACAATCAGCCCCAGCATTTT
TRBJ2-7 NA TRBV6-6 NA CASSFSQGSYEQYF TGTGCCAGCAGTTTCAGTCAGGGCTCCTACGAGCAGTACTTC
TRBJ1-2 NA TRBV30 NA CAWRTLAGGYTF TGTGCCTGGAGAACCCTGGCAGGTGGCTACACCTTC
TRBJ1-2 NA TRBV19 NA CASSMSTRVNYGYTF TGTGCCAGTAGTATGAGTACCAGGGTCAACTATGGCTACACCTTC
TRBJ2-5 TRBD2 TRBV2 few CASSDGGGRGKETQYF TGTGCCAGCAGTGATGGGGGCGGGAGGGGCAAAGAGACCCAGTACTTC
TRBJ1-2 TRBD1 TRBV6-5 NA CASSSRQGARGYTF TGTGCCAGCAGTTCCCGCCAGGGGGCGCGTGGCTACACCTTC
TRBJ1-1 NA TRBV6-6 few CASSLQGETEAFF TGTGCCAGCAGTTTACAAGGGGAAACTGAAGCTTTCTTT
TRBJ1-1 NA TRBV7-2 NA CASSLGGYGEAFF TGTGCCAGCAGCTTAGGGGGCTACGGTGAAGCTTTCTTT
TRBJ2-1 TRBD2 TRBV7-9 NA CASSPGTSGSSEQFF TGTGCCAGCAGCCCTGGGACTAGCGGGAGCAGTGAGCAGTTCTTC
TRBJ1-1 TRBD1 TRBV7-8 NA CASSFGTGGNTEAFF TGTGCCAGCAGCTTCGGGACAGGGGGCAACACTGAAGCTTTCTTT
TRBJ1-1 TRBD1 TRBV29-1 NA CSVRQGDTEAFF TGCAGCGTTAGGCAGGGGGACACTGAAGCTTTCTTT
TRBJ1-1 TRBD1 TRBV5-1 NA CASIGQVGTEAFF TGCGCCAGCATTGGACAGGTGGGCACTGAAGCTTTCTTT
TRBJ2-7 TRBD1 TRBV5-6 NA CASSLGTGTYEQYF TGTGCCAGCAGCCTAGGGACAGGGACCTACGAGCAGTACTTC
TRBJ2-5 TRBD2 TRBV28 NA CASSFASGPTRPQYF TGTGCCAGCAGTTTTGCTAGCGGTCCCACCAGGCCCCAGTACTTC
TRBJ1-1 NA TRBV6-6 NA CASSYGATEAFF TGTGCCAGCAGTTACGGGGCCACTGAAGCTTTCTTT
TRBJ1-5 TRBD1 TRBV27 NA CASKLQGNQPQHF TGTGCCAGCAAATTACAGGGGAATCAGCCCCAGCATTTT
TRBJ1-2 TRBD1 TRBV11-2 few CASSFRGLWGYTF TGTGCCAGCAGCTTTAGGGGGCTCTGGGGCTACACCTTC
TRBJ2-1 TRBD2 TRBV5-5 NA CASSLWTSGYNEQFF TGTGCCAGCAGCTTGTGGACTAGCGGATACAATGAGCAGTTCTTC
TRBJ2-3 TRBD2 TRBV7-9 NA CASSPMRSGVTDTQYF TGTGCCAGCAGCCCGATGCGGAGCGGGGTCACAGATACGCAGTATTTT
TRBJ2-3 TRBD1 TRBV18 once CASSPDRGGTDTQYF TGTGCCAGCTCCCCCGACAGGGGAGGAACAGATACGCAGTATTTT
TRBJ1-2 NA TRBV5-1 NA CASSFRQGGDYGYTF TGCGCCAGCAGCTTTAGGCAGGGAGGAGACTATGGCTACACCTTC
TRBJ2-7 NA TRBV6-5 NA CASSYSRHTEEQYF TGTGCCAGCAGTTACTCGAGGCACACTGAGGAGCAGTACTTC
TRBJ1-1 TRBD1 TRBV19 NA CASSTQGANTEAFF TGTGCCAGTAGTACACAGGGGGCTAACACTGAAGCTTTCTTT
TRBJ2-4 NA TRBV2 few CASMEGYIQYF TGTGCCAGCATGGAGGGGTACATTCAGTACTTC
TRBJ1-2 TRBD1 TRBV20-1 NA CSADRDYGYTF TGCAGTGCCGACAGGGATTATGGCTACACCTTC
TRBJ2-3 TRBD2 TRBV7-3 NA CASRLAGGPTDTQYF TGTGCCAGCAGATTAGCGGGAGGGCCGACAGATACGCAGTATTTT
TRBJ2-7 NA TRBV6-5 NA CASSYSSWQGTYEQYF TGTGCCAGCAGTTACTCGAGCTGGCAGGGGACGTACGAGCAGTACTTC
TRBJ1-2 TRBD1 TRBV4-3 NA CASSQVSTGRYGYTF TGCGCCAGCAGCCAAGTCTCGACAGGGCGCTATGGCTACACCTTC
TRBJ2-3 NA TRBV7-9 NA CASSPGGSGESSTDTQYF TGTGCCAGCAGCCCCGGGGGATCGGGGGAGTCTAGCACAGATACGCAGTATTTT
TRBJ2-7 TRBD2 TRBV4-1 few CASSPSAGGSSYEQYF TGCGCCAGCAGCCCCTCTGCCGGCGGGAGCTCCTACGAGCAGTACTTC